What follows describes a single T cell receptor beta chain. V shed 7 bases and J shed 3 bases, with 12 bases lying between them. Germline CDR1 reads MNHEY; CDR2 reads SVGAGI. CDR3 size: 13 residues. This entry belongs to a study of T cell changes during pregnancy in multiple sclerosis. Using immunoSEQ multiplex PCR, the repertoire was profiled, and TCRdb retains in-frame clones only, with some absent. Here the sample spans 40,000 to 60,000 clones, over 85% being singletons. The clonotype was recovered from a female donor with multiple sclerosis, enrolled in a pregnancy study. The specimen comprised CD4+ T cells from peripheral blood mononuclear cells, sampled in the first trimester of pregnancy. J is TRBJ1-1 and V is TRBV6-5; weak D call: TRBD1 (5 bases). The CDR3 here is CASKPGGYTEAFF. The CDR3 DNA sequence: TGTGCCAGCAAACCCGGGGGATACACTGAAGCTTTCTTT.